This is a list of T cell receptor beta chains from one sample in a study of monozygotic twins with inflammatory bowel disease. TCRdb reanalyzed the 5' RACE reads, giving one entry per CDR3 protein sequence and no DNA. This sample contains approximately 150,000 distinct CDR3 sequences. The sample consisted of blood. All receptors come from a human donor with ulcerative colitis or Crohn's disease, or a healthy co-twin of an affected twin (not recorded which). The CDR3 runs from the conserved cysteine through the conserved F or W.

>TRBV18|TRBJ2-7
CASSPLAGGHYEQYF
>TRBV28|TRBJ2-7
CASSPFTGGLEQYF
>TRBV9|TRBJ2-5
CASSVVGQGTQYF
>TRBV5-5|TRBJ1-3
CASSPLDRAPSSGNTIYF
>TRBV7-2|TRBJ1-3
CASSPTASSGNTIYF
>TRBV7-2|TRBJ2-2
CASSRTSGRDTGELFF
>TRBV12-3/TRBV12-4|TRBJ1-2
CASSFRQGVGGYTF
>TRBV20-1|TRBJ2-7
CRIGQGVSYEQYF
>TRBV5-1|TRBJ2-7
CASSQTLAGYEQYF
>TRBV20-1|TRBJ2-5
CSARGWGTEETQYF
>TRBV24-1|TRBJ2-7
CATSESSGTEQYF
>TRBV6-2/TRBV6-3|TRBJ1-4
CASSLRYFPSGQRATNEKLFF
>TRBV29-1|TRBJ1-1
CSVGTGIMNTEAFF
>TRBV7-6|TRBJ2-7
CASIGTGEEQYF
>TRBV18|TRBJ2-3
CASSYFAADTDTQYF
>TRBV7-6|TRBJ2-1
CASSLELAGVNEQFF